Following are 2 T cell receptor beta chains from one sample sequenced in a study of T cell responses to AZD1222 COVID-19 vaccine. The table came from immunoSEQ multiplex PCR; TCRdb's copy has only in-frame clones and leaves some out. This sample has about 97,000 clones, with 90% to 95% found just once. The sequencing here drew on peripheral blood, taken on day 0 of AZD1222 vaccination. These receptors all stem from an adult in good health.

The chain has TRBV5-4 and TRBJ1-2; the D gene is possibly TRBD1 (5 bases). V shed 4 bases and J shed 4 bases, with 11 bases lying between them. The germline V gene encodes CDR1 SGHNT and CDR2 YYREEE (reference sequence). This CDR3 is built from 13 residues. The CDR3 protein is CASSTPGPYGYTF. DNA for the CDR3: TGTGCCAGCAGCACCCCGGGGCCCTATGGCTACACCTTC.

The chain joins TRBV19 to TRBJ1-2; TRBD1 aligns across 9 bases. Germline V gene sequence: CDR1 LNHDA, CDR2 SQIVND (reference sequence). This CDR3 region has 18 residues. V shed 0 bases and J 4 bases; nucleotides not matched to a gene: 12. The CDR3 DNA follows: TGTGCCAGTAGTATAGATCGCCTGCCGACAGGGGGAGGCTATGGCTACACCTTC. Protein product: CASSIDRLPTGGGYGYTF.